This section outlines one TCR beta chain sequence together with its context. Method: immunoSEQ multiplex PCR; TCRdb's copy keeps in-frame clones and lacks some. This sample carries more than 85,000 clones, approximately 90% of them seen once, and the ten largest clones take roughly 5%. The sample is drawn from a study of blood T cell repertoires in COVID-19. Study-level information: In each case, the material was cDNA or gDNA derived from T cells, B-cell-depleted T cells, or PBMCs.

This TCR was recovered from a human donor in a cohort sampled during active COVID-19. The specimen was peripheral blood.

DNA of the CDR3: TGTGCCAGCAGCTTAACCCTACTAGCGGGAGGACGCGCAGATACGCAGTATTTT. Amino acids: CASSLTLLAGGRADTQYF. V gene TRBV7-2 combines with J gene TRBJ2-3; the match to TRBD2 covers 12 bases. Germline CDR1 reads SGHTA; CDR2 reads FQGNSA. The CDR3 runs 18 residues. Trimming cost V 2 bases and J 4 bases; bases outside gene matches: 10.